This TCR beta chain was captured by sequencing in a study of blood T cell repertoires in COVID-19. Method: immunoSEQ multiplex PCR; TCRdb's copy keeps in-frame clones and lacks some. The sample shows 250,000 to 350,000 clones, more than 70% of them seen only once. This CDR3 comprises 14 residues. V was trimmed by 2 bases and J by 4 bases, leaving 11 bases between them. The germline gives CDR1 SGHTA, CDR2 FQGNSA. This chain uses TRBV7-2 with TRBJ1-1; D ambiguous. The specimen was PBMCs or T cells enriched from blood (not recorded which). The TCR sequence derives from a woman aged 55 to 70 in a cohort exposed to, infected with or recovered from COVID-19 (not recorded which). The CDR3 spells CASSLQVQTTEAFF. The CDR3 DNA reads as TGTGCCAGCAGCTTACAGGTTCAAACCACTGAAGCTTTCTTT.